The present T cell receptor (beta chain) was sequenced within a study of T-cell memory formation after mild COVID-19. Overall study findings and caveats: A second wave of clones peaked on day 37, and their SARS-CoV-2 specificity went unconfirmed.

V dropped 8 bases and J dropped 0 bases, with 14 bases sitting between them. Germline V CDR1 and CDR2: SEHNR, FQNEAQ (reference sequence). The CDR3 covers 16 residues. Libraries for TCRalpha and TCRbeta carried sample barcodes and unique molecular identifiers via 5'RACE. A single record per CDR3 protein comes from TCRdb applying MiXCR to the 5' RACE reads. The sample yields 300,000 to 350,000 distinct CDR3 sequences, approximately 15% seen once. Points on this clonotype: Antigen unknown.

The origin of this receptor is a man in his late teens or twenties who had mild COVID-19 (a few samples of this study predate the infection). Cell type and time point are not known. This chain uses TRBV7-9 with TRBJ1-6; no firm D call. Sequencing was done on a sample of PBMCs or a T cell subset sorted from them (not recorded which). In nucleotides, the CDR3 is TGTGCCAGCTCTCGTCTGGGCGGCTCCTATAATTCACCCCTCCACTTT. It codes for CASSRLGGSYNSPLHF.